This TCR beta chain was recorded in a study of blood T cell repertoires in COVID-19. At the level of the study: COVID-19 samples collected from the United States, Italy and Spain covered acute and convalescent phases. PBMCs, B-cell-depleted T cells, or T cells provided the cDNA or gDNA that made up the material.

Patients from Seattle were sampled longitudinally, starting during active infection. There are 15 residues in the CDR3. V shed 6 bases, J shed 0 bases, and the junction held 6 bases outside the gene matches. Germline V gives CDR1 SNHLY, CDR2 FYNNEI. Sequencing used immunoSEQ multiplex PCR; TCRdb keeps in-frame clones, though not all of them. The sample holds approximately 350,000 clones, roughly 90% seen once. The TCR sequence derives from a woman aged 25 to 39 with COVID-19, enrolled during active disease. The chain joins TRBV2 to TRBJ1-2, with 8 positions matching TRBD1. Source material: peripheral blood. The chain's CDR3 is CASRPRTGTNYGYTF. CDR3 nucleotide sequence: TGTGCCAGCAGGCCTCGGACAGGGACTAACTATGGCTACACCTTC.